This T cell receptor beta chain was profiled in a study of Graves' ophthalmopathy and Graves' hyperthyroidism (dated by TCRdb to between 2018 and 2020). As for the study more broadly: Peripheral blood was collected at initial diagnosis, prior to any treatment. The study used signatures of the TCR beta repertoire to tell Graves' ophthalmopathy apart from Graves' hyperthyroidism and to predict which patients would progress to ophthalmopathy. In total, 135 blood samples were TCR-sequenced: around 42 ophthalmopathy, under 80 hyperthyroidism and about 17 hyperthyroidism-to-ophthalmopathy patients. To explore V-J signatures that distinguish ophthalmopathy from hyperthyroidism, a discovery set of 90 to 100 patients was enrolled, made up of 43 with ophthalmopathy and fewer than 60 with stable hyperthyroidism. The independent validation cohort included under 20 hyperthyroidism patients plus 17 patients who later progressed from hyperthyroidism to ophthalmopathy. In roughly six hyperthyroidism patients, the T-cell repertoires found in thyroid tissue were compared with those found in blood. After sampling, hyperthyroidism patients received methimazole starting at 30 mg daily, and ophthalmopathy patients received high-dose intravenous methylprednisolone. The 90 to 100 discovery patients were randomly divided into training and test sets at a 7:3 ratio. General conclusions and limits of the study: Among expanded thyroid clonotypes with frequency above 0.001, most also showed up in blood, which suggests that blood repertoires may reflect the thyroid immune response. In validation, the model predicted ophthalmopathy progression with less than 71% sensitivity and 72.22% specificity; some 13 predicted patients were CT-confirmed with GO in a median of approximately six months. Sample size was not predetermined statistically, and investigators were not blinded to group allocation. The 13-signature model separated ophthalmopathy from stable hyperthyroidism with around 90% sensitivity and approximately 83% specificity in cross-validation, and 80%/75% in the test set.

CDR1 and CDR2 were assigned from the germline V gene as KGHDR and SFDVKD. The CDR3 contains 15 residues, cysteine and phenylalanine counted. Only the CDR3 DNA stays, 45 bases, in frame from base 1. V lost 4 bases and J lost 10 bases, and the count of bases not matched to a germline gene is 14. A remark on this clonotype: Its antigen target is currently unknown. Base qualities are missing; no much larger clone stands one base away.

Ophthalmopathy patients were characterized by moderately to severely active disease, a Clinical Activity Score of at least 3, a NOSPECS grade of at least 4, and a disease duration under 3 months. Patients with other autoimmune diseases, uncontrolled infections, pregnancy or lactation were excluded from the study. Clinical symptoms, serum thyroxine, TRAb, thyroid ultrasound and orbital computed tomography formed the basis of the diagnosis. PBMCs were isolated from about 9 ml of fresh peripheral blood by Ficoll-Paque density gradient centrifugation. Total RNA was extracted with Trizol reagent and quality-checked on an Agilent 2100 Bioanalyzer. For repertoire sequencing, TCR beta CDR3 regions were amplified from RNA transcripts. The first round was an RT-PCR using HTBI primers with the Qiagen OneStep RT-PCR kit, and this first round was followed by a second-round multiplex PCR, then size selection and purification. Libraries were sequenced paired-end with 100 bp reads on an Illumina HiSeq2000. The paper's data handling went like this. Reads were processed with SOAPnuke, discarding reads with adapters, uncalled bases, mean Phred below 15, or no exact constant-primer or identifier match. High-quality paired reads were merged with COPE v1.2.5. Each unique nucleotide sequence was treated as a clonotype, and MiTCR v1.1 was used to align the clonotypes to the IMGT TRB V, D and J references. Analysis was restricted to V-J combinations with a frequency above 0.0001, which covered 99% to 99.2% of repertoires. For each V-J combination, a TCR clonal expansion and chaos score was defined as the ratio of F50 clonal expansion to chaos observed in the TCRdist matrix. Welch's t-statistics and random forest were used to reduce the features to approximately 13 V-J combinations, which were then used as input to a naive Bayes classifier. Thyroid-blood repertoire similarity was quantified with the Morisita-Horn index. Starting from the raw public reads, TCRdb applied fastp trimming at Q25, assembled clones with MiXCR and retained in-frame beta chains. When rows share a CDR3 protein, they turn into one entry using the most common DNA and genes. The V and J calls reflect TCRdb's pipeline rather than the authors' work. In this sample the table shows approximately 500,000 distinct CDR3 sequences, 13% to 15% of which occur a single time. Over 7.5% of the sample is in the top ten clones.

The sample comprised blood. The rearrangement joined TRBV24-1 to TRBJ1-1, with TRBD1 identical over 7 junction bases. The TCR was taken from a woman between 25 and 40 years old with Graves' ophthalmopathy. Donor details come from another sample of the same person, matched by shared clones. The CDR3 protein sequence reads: CATSDSGTESVRAFF. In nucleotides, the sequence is TGTGCCACCAGTGACTCCGGGACAGAAAGCGTGAGAGCTTTCTTT.